This TCR beta chain originates from a study of blood T cells in healthy people across ages. Extracted total RNA amounted to at least 5.5 micrograms for each sample. Through a sample-barcoded 5' primer and a J-beta primer mix, a second PCR was run for roughly 6 to 11 cycles. MiXCR, run by TCRdb on the 5' RACE reads, gives a single entry per CDR3 protein. The table includes about a million distinct CDR3 sequences, roughly 51% detected once. After removal of 2 bases from V and 12 bases from J, the junction contained 14 bases not matched to a gene. The CDR3 is 16 amino acids. In germline, CDR1 is MNHEY, CDR2 SMNVEV (reference sequence).

The specimen was blood. The sequence came from a woman aged 55-69 years in good health. This chain links TRBV27 with TRBJ1-4, with 8 bases identical to TRBD1. CDR3 nucleotide sequence: TGTGCCAGCAGTTTAAAAGGCCAGGGGGCTCTCGCAGAACTGTTTTTT. It codes for CASSLKGQGALAELFF.